This T cell receptor (beta chain) is from a study of breast tumors, draining lymph nodes, adjacent tissues. Overall study results and limits: Tumor repertoires ranked between lymph nodes and nontumor tissue in diversity, with V and J gene preferences.

This clonotype was counted a few times. The antigen is undetermined. TCRdb called the multiplex PCR reads again in MiXCR, with one record for every CDR3 protein. In the table there are some 66,000 distinct CDR3 sequences, 45% to 65% of which are singletons. The receptor was isolated from a female donor with breast cancer. Some clones in this sample may be carry-over from other donors' samples. Sequencing input: breast tumor tissue.

Here the CDR3 reads CASSPLFQWGGKGSYNEQFF. In DNA, the CDR3 is TGTGCCAGCTCACCCCTATTTCAGTGGGGGGGTAAAGGCTCCTACAATGAGCAGTTCTTC. The chain uses TRBV18 and TRBJ2-1, with 7 bases aligning to TRBD2. This CDR3 has 20 amino acids. Trimming removed 3 bases from V and 0 bases from J; junction bases left unmatched: 17. Germline values: CDR1 KGHSH, CDR2 LQKENI.